This T cell receptor beta chain was documented in a study of blood T cells in healthy people across ages. V was pared by 0 bases and J by 7 bases, with 9 bases between. The CDR3 extends over 13 amino acids. Looked up from germline, CDR1 is GTSNPN and CDR2 is SVGIG (reference sequence). Then a second PCR, running about 6 to 12 cycles, was carried out with a sample-barcoded 5' primer and a J-beta primer mix. Via MiXCR, TCRdb re-called the 5' RACE reads, giving one row per CDR3 protein. Of some 760,000 distinct CDR3 sequences listed, 25% are singletons. In addition, the sample was reused for a study of T cells of mothers and their children. That report adds: Within related and unrelated pairs, thymic selection shapes TCR recombination output in a similar way. The overlap seen between related mothers and children slightly exceeded that of unrelated pairs, though not significantly.

The rearrangement uses TRBV30 and TRBJ1-4; D may be TRBD1 (5 bases). Sequenced sample: blood. This receptor was obtained from a boy aged 5-17 years in good health. The CDR3 DNA follows: TGTGCCTGGAGTGTTGCCGGGGGTGAAAAACTGTTTTTT. Its protein product is CAWSVAGGEKLFF.